This TCR beta chain was sequenced for a study of control samples from healthy donors and cancer patients. V was cut by 2 bases and J by 4 bases, with 10 bases left in between. Germline CDR1 and CDR2: SGHRS and YFSETQ. The CDR3 totals 13 residues. Clones were read by immunoSEQ multiplex PCR, and TCRdb kept only the in-frame ones, dropping some. The table has fewer than 85,000 clones, roughly 93% seen once. This clonotype was sampled from a woman aged 25 to 45 in good health. The sample was blood. The rearrangement links TRBV5-1 to TRBJ2-7, with D maybe TRBD1 (6 bases). The CDR3 DNA sequence: TGCGCCAGCAGCTTCTCACAGGGTTACGAGCAGTACTTC. The encoded protein is CASSFSQGYEQYF.